Sequencing of this TCR beta chain was carried out in a study of response to subunit inactivated influenza vaccine. General study results and limits: That few new T cells are recruited by each seasonal influenza vaccination was the authors' suggestion.

Concerning this clonotype: Antigen: not known. An end of the junction does not agree with germline; a read error may underlie this.

In TCRdb, the RT-PCR reads were re-called with MiXCR into one record per CDR3 protein. In the table there are 500,000 or so distinct CDR3 sequences, 16% of which are singletons. This sequence was found in a man between 45 and 75 years old who received an inactivated influenza vaccine. The specimen was CD4+ T cells sorted from PBMCs, collected less than 30 months after vaccination.

CDR3 amino acids: CASSSTGPNHPQHF. CDR3 bases: TGTGCCAGCTCCTCGACAGGGCCAAATCATCCCCAGCATTTT. The chain carries TRBV18 and TRBJ1-5; 7 bases align to TRBD1. Germline V gene sequence: CDR1 KGHSH, CDR2 LQKENI. This CDR3 is built from 14 residues.